Described below is a single TCR beta chain sequence and its context. Its antigen is still unknown. Germline V gene sequence: CDR1 MGHRA, CDR2 YSYEKL. The CDR3 runs 14 residues. The V and J ends lost 4 bases and 0 bases respectively, with 10 bases between them. This specimen comes from a study of T cells in Graves' hyperthyroidism and ophthalmopathy. Study observations and caveats: Peripheral blood also featured most of the thyroid clonotypes expanded above 0.001. The model's output predicted ophthalmopathy at a median of 6.5 months prior to onset.

Amplified TCR beta CDR3 regions came from RNA transcripts. Carried out on the TCR CDR3, a first-round RT-PCR used the HTBI primer set. Via MiXCR, TCRdb re-called the multiplex PCR reads, giving one row per CDR3 protein. This sample has some 210,000 distinct CDR3 sequences, with about a sixth found just once. The sequenced sample was blood. The sequence derives from a middle-aged man with Graves' hyperthyroidism. The V gene is TRBV4-1, the J gene TRBJ2-7, with a weak D call TRBD2 (5 bases). This CDR3 is CASSRGLISYEQYF. The CDR3 nucleotides read TGCGCCAGCAGCCGCGGACTGATCTCCTACGAGCAGTACTTC.